This TCR beta chain is drawn from a study of blood T cell repertoires in COVID-19 (dated by TCRdb to between 2020 and 2021). Notes on the research overall: Samples covering the acute and convalescent phases of COVID-19 were provided by collaborators in the United States, Italy and Spain. The material from the prospective study consisted of cDNA or gDNA derived from T cells, B-cell-depleted T cells, or PBMCs. Subjects who had been exposed to COVID-19, were actively infected with it, or had recovered from it provided the deeply sampled blood TCRbeta repertoires that made up the dataset. The repertoires were released in a freely available public database intended as a resource for research on the immune response to SARS-CoV-2. Samples were obtained from the ongoing ImmuneRACE study (first 160 participants) and from over 1,000 subjects provided by 6 global collaborators. Nearly every sample came with metadata listing a de-identified subject ID, COVID-19 status, age in years and sex. Where available, HLA class I and class II types were taken from metadata supplied by the sample provider and were not determined by assay-based typing. What the authors observed across the whole study: Clinical and demographic metadata were provided uncurated, with the amount varying by source and participant.

The immunoSEQ Assay, a bias-controlled multiplex PCR, was used to amplify TCRbeta CDR3 regions from genomic DNA. Turning to the authors' computational methods: Within the assay, amplification of reference gene primers was used to estimate how many nucleated cells each sample contained. Sequence reads were collapsed and filtered to measure the absolute abundance of every unique TCRbeta CDR3 rearrangement. Productive Simpson clonality was computed per sample as the square root of Simpson's diversity index over productive rearrangements. Entries here come from immuneACCESS through TCRdb and include only in-frame sequences with V and J called. Some clones fail to appear in such tables; in the studies checked, an unresolved V gene covers under half of the shortfall, and the cause of the remainder is unknown. Clonal size and the V and J genes are those of that table, whereas D and trimming came from the DNA. The sample has approximately 190,000 clones on record, around nine tenths of them singletons. The biggest ten clones account for approximately 0.5% of the sample.

With regard to this clone: Its antigen target is currently unknown. There are no base qualities to consult, and no much larger clone falls within one base.

The cysteine opens and the valine closes a CDR3 of 16 amino acids. Of the read, only the CDR3 DNA is kept; its 48 bases are in frame from base 1. At the junction V is shortened by 7 bases and J by 3 bases, with 22 bases in between. CDR1 MDHEN and CDR2 SYDVKM were looked up in the germline V gene. The collaborating institutions used their own protocols to collect whole blood in K2EDTA tubes. For TCRbeta analysis, collaborator samples were shipped as frozen whole blood, as isolated PBMCs, or as DNA extracted from either sample type. The source is a man aged 50-59 years with acute or convalescent COVID-19. The source material was peripheral blood. The chain links TRBV28 with TRBJ2-7; a weak D assignment points to TRBD1 (5 bases agree). The CDR3: CASTPGRTNRVYEQYV. The DNA reads TGTGCCAGCACCCCGGGCAGGACAAACCGAGTCTACGAGCAGTACGTC.